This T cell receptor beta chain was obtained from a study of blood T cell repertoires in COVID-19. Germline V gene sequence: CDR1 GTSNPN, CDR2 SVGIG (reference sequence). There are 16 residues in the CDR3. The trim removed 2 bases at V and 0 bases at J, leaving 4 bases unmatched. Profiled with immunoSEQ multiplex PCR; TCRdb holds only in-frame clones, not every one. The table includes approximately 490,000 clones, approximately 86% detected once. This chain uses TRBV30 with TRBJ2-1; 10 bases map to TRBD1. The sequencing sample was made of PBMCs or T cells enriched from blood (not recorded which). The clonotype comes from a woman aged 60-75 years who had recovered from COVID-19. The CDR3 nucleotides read TGTGCCTGGAGTAGGGACAGGGGATCCTCCTACAATGAGCAGTTCTTC. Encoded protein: CAWSRDRGSSYNEQFF.